The 3 T cell receptor beta chains in this list originate from one sample, sequenced in a study of T cells after yellow fever vaccination. MiXCR, run by TCRdb on the 5' RACE reads, gives a single entry per CDR3 protein. The repertoire holds 110,000 to 150,000 distinct CDR3 sequences, 6.6% seen once, with 0.5% to 0.65% in the top ten. Sequenced here: CD4+ T cells sorted from PBMCs, sampled 10 days after the yellow fever booster vaccination. These receptors were collected from a man aged 25 to 45 who received the YFV17D yellow fever vaccine.

This clonotype was counted at least ten times. The chain recombines TRBV5-1 with TRBJ2-5, with D uncertain. Between the trimmed V and J ends, which lost 4 bases and 5 bases, there was a span of 15 bases. CDR1 and CDR2 (germline): SGHRS, YFSETQ. CDR3 length equals 14 residues. The CDR3 loop is CASSLRPGVETQYF. The CDR3 coding sequence is TGCGCCAGCAGCCTGAGGCCAGGCGTGGAGACCCAGTACTTC.

This clonotype was counted a few times. This chain joins TRBV7-9 and TRBJ2-3; D is undetermined. Trimming stripped 6 bases from V and 5 bases from J, with 15 bases between. The CDR3 extends over 14 amino acids. In germline, CDR1 is SEHNR, CDR2 FQNEAQ (reference sequence). The CDR3: CASSASTHQDTQYF. CDR3 DNA: TGTGCCAGCAGTGCATCTACCCACCAAGATACGCAGTATTTT.

This clonotype was counted at least ten times. Relative to the germline gene, one junction end is altered; a read error may explain this. The chain couples TRBV6-2 or TRBV6-3 to TRBJ2-1; TRBD1 agrees at 7 bases. This CDR3 comprises 12 residues. The germline V gene encodes CDR1 MNHEY and CDR2 SVGEGT. CDR3 amino acids: CASSYSKGAPIF. CDR3 sequence (DNA): TGTGCCAGCAGTTACTCGAAGGGGGCGCCTATCTTC.